These 24 T cell receptor beta chains were sequenced from one sample in a study of cytomegalovirus exposure and HLA in healthy donors. Method: immunoSEQ multiplex PCR; TCRdb's copy keeps in-frame clones and lacks some. Of 90,000 to 130,000 clones in the sample, 88% were seen once. Source material: PBMCs. These receptors originate from a woman aged 25 to 39 in good health and CMV-seropositive.

The J gene is TRBJ2-1, the V gene TRBV28, with TRBD2 matching over 8 bases. Trimming took 2 bases from V and 10 from J; bases not matched to a gene: 7. Germline V gene data show CDR1 as MDHEN and CDR2 as SYDVKM. The CDR3 is made up of 14 amino acids. The CDR3 region has the DNA TGTGCCAGCAGTTTAAGAGGGACTAGGGGCGAGCAGTTCTTC. Translated: CASSLRGTRGEQFF.

The V call is TRBV6-5, the J call TRBJ1-1; 10 nucleotides line up with TRBD1. Trimming at V came to 5 bases and at J to 7 bases, leaving 7 bases not matched to a gene. CDR1 MNHEY and CDR2 SVGAGI come from the germline V gene. The CDR3 is 14 residues long. The CDR3 coding sequence is TGTGCCAGCAGTCCGGGACAGGGGTTCAGTGAAGCTTTCTTT. This sequence encodes CASSPGQGFSEAFF.

This chain connects TRBV5-1 to TRBJ1-4, with D perhaps TRBD1 (6 bases). The germline gives CDR1 SGHRS, CDR2 YFSETQ. Trimming left V 4 bases short and J 4 bases short, with 11 bases between. The CDR3 is made up of 14 amino acids. CDR3 sequence reads: CASSPGQINEKLFF. As DNA, the CDR3 is TGCGCCAGCAGCCCCGGACAGATTAATGAAAAACTGTTTTTT.

This clone has more than one count but fewer than ten. The junction shows a germline mismatch at one end, possibly a read error. This sequence joins TRBV7-7 and TRBJ2-5, with 12 bases matching TRBD2. The CDR3 runs to 14 residues. Germline values: CDR1 SSHAT, CDR2 FNYEAQ (reference sequence). The CDR3 DNA reads as TGTGCCAGCAGCCTAGCGGGAGGGCCAGAGACCCAGTACTTC. Translating it yields CASSLAGGPETQYF.

The V and J genes are TRBV5-6 and TRBJ1-5; 7 bases align to TRBD1. CDR1 is SGHDT and CDR2 is YYEEEE in the germline V gene. V trimming: 3 bases; J trimming: 4 bases; junction bases outside the gene matches: 7. CDR3 length equals 15 residues. CDR3 DNA sequence: TGTGCCAGCAGCTACGGACAGGAGCTTAATCAGCCCCAGCATTTT. Its translation: CASSYGQELNQPQHF.

The chain is built from TRBV6-1 and TRBJ2-3; tentative D call: TRBD2 (6 bases). Trimming pared 1 base from V and 0 bases from J, leaving 11 bases between. CDR1 and CDR2 from the germline V gene are MNHNS and SASEGT. This CDR3 region has 16 residues. CDR3 nucleotides: TGTGCCAGCAGTGAAGGATCGGGGGATAGCACAGATACGCAGTATTTT. Translated: CASSEGSGDSTDTQYF.

The CDR3 protein is CASTRRPTGEAFF. In DNA, the CDR3 is TGTGCCAGTACCAGGAGGCCCACCGGGGAAGCTTTCTTT. V gene TRBV19 combines with J gene TRBJ1-1; D remains ambiguous. CDR3 length: 13 residues. The germline V gene encodes CDR1 LNHDA and CDR2 SQIVND (reference sequence). V dropped 7 bases and J dropped 8 bases, with 17 bases sitting between them.

V gene TRBV7-2 combines with J gene TRBJ2-3, with TRBD2 identical over 7 bases. The V and J ends lost 1 base and 2 bases, in that order; junction bases with no gene match: 3. This CDR3 region has 15 residues. CDR1 and CDR2 (germline): SGHTA, FQGNSA. In nucleotides, the CDR3 is TGTGCCAGCAGCTTAGGTAGCGGGTCCACAGATACGCAGTATTTT. It encodes CASSLGSGSTDTQYF.

V is TRBV7-9 and J is TRBJ1-2; 8 bases are a match to TRBD1. The germline V gene encodes CDR1 SEHNR and CDR2 FQNEAQ (reference sequence). The ends lost 4 bases at V and 4 bases at J; junction bases unmatched: 5. The CDR3 covers 14 residues. The CDR3 is CASSSNRGAYGYTF. The DNA for the CDR3 is TGTGCCAGCAGCTCGAACAGGGGGGCCTATGGCTACACCTTC.

V is TRBV19 and J is TRBJ1-2, with 7 bases aligning to TRBD1. This CDR3 is built from 17 residues. CDR1 LNHDA and CDR2 SQIVND come from the germline V gene (reference sequence). After removal of 6 bases from V and 6 bases from J, the junction contained 19 bases not matched to a gene. The DNA for the CDR3 is TGTGCCAGTAGCCAAAGACGACAGGGATCCCCCCTAGATGGCTACACCTTC. It specifies CASSQRRQGSPLDGYTF.

The chain carries TRBV13 and TRBJ2-7, with TRBD1 as a possible D gene (6 bases). The CDR3 runs to 13 residues. The V gene's germline CDR1 is PRHDT and CDR2 FYEKMQ (reference sequence). V was shortened by 0 bases and J by 7 bases, with 10 bases between the two germline ends. DNA of the CDR3: TGTGCCAGCAGCTTAGGGGGGGCGCGGGAGCAGTACTTC. Translation gives CASSLGGAREQYF.

This clone has more than one count but fewer than ten. J is TRBJ2-4 and V is TRBV10-1; TRBD1 agrees at 7 bases. This CDR3 has 14 residues. V dropped 9 bases and J dropped 0; count of bases not matched to a gene: 5. Looked up from germline, CDR1 is WNHNN and CDR2 is SYGVQD (reference sequence). CDR3 DNA: TGCGCCAGTGGGACAGAACTAGCCAAAAACATTCAGTACTTC. This gives the protein CASGTELAKNIQYF.

This CDR3 is CASSLGSNRLAGFTDTQYF. CDR3 in DNA: TGTGCCAGCAGCTTAGGTAGTAATCGTTTAGCGGGATTCACAGATACGCAGTATTTT. This rearrangement joins TRBV13 to TRBJ2-3; 8 nucleotides agree with TRBD2. Looked up from germline, CDR1 is PRHDT and CDR2 is FYEKMQ (reference sequence). The CDR3 extends over 19 amino acids. The V gene end was trimmed by 0 bases and the J gene end by 2 bases; junction bases not matched to a gene: 13.

This chain connects TRBV19 to TRBJ2-1, with a tentative D call TRBD2 (5 bases). Trimming took 6 bases from V and 2 from J, leaving 14 bases between them. Germline V gives CDR1 LNHDA, CDR2 SQIVND (reference sequence). The CDR3 contains 15 residues. CDR3: CASSPWSGTYNEQFF. CDR3 sequence (DNA): TGTGCCAGTAGCCCTTGGTCCGGGACCTACAATGAGCAGTTCTTC.

The chain combines TRBV6-1 with TRBJ1-2; D unresolved. Germline V gene data show CDR1 as MNHNS and CDR2 as SASEGT. V gave up 5 bases and J gave up 2 bases, with 9 bases separating them. The CDR3 contains 13 residues. Written as DNA, the CDR3 is TGTGCCAGCAGTAGAACAACAAACTATGGCTACACCTTC. This sequence encodes CASSRTTNYGYTF.

The rearrangement joins TRBV19 to TRBJ1-5, with 8 bases fitting TRBD1. V was clipped by 7 bases and J by 5 bases; unmatched bases: 7. The CDR3 consists of 14 residues. Germline V CDR1 and CDR2: LNHDA, SQIVND (reference sequence). The CDR3 is CASTGQGRDQPQHF. The CDR3 DNA reads as TGTGCCAGTACCGGACAGGGTCGTGATCAGCCCCAGCATTTT.

The chain carries TRBV19 and TRBJ2-4, with 12 bases aligning to TRBD2. The CDR3 contains 17 residues. Trimming took 2 bases from V and 3 from J; bases not matched to a gene: 5. Germline V CDR1 and CDR2: LNHDA, SQIVND (reference sequence). CDR3 nucleotides: TGTGCCAGTAGTATACTAGCGGGAGGGAGAAGCAAAAACATTCAGTACTTC. Its protein is CASSILAGGRSKNIQYF. Full variable domain (remainder filled in from reference TRBV19 and TRBJ2-4): DGGITQSPKYLFRKEGQNVTLSCEQNLNHDAMYWYRQDPGQGLRLIYYSQIVNDFQKGDIAEGYSVSREKKESFPLTVTSAQKNPTAFYLCASSILAGGRSKNIQYFGAGTRLSVL.

The gene calls are TRBV28 and TRBJ1-4; D gene unclear. The CDR3 is made up of 12 amino acids. The V end was cut by 6 bases, the J end by 3 bases, with 5 bases between. CDR1 and CDR2 from the germline V gene are MDHEN and SYDVKM. CDR3 bases: TGTGCCAGCAGAGCCTCTAATGAAAAACTGTTTTTT. This gives the protein CASRASNEKLFF.

The chain joins TRBV30 to TRBJ1-3, with a possible D match to TRBD1 (6 bases). CDR1 is GTSNPN, CDR2 SVGIG, per germline (reference sequence). The V gene lost 4 bases and the J gene lost 0 bases, with 10 bases spanning the gap. The CDR3 runs to 14 residues. In nucleotides, the CDR3 is TGTGCCTGGATCGACAGGCGCTCTGGAAACACCATATATTTT. This encodes CAWIDRRSGNTIYF. Full variable domain (remainder filled in from reference TRBV30 and TRBJ1-3): SQTIHQWPATLVQPVGSPLSLECTVEGTSNPNLYWYRQAAGRGLQLLFYSVGIGQISSEVPQNLSASRPQDRQFILSSKKLLLSDSGFYLCAWIDRRSGNTIYFGEGSWLTVV.

This chain links TRBV5-6 with TRBJ1-5; the D gene is possibly TRBD1 (5 bases). The CDR3 extends over 14 amino acids. V lost 4 bases and J 5 bases, leaving 13 bases between the germline ends. CDR1 is SGHDT, CDR2 YYEEEE, per germline. CDR3 DNA: TGTGCCAGCAGCAACGGGGCGGGACATCAGCCCCAGCATTTT. It encodes CASSNGAGHQPQHF.

CDR3 sequence reads: CASSPGTVNVLTF. DNA for the CDR3: TGTGCCAGCAGCCCTGGGACAGTGAACGTCCTGACTTTC. This chain connects TRBV7-9 to TRBJ2-6; 7 bases line up with TRBD1. Looked up from germline, CDR1 is SEHNR and CDR2 is FQNEAQ (reference sequence). CDR3 length equals 13 residues. The ends lost 5 bases at V and 10 bases at J; junction bases unmatched: 5. Variable domain in full (rest from reference TRBV7-9 and TRBJ2-6): DTGVSQNPRHKITKRGQNVTFRCDPISEHNRLYWYRQTLGQGPEFLTYFQNEAQLEKSRLLSDRFSAERPKGSFSTLEIQRTEQGDSAMYLCASSPGTVNVLTFGAGSRLTVL.

The chain is built from TRBV28 and TRBJ2-1; 7 nucleotides line up with TRBD1. Looked up from germline, CDR1 is MDHEN and CDR2 is SYDVKM. Trimming took 3 bases from V and 1 from J; bases not matched to a gene: 6. The CDR3 runs to 16 residues. The CDR3 nucleotides read TGTGCCAGCAGTTTTGGGACAGTGCCTTCCTACAATGAGCAGTTCTTC. As protein: CASSFGTVPSYNEQFF.

DNA for the CDR3: TGTGCCACCAGCAGAACCCGCGGGACTAGCAGCTACAATGAGCAGTTCTTC. Translating it yields CATSRTRGTSSYNEQFF. The V and J genes are TRBV15 and TRBJ2-1, with 9 bases lining up with TRBD2. J lost 3 bases, V lost 2 bases, and 8 bases had no gene match. Germline V gene lookup returns CDR1 LNHNV and CDR2 YYDKDF (reference sequence). This CDR3 spans 17 amino acids. Full variable domain (rest looked up from reference TRBV15 and TRBJ2-1): DAMVIQNPRYQVTQFGKPVTLSCSQTLNHNVMYWYQQKSSQAPKLLFHYYDKDFNNEADTPDNFQSRRPNTSFCFLDIRSPGLGDTAMYLCATSRTRGTSSYNEQFFGPGTRLTVL.

The chain couples TRBV2 to TRBJ2-5, with TRBD2 matching over 13 bases. This CDR3 has 16 amino acids. Germline values: CDR1 SNHLY, CDR2 FYNNEI. After removal of 6 bases from V and 13 bases from J, the junction contained 17 bases not matched to a gene. The CDR3 here is CASSEQQTSGGGRAYF. The CDR3 DNA is TGTGCCAGCAGCGAACAGCAAACTAGCGGGGGGGGAAGGGCGTACTTC.